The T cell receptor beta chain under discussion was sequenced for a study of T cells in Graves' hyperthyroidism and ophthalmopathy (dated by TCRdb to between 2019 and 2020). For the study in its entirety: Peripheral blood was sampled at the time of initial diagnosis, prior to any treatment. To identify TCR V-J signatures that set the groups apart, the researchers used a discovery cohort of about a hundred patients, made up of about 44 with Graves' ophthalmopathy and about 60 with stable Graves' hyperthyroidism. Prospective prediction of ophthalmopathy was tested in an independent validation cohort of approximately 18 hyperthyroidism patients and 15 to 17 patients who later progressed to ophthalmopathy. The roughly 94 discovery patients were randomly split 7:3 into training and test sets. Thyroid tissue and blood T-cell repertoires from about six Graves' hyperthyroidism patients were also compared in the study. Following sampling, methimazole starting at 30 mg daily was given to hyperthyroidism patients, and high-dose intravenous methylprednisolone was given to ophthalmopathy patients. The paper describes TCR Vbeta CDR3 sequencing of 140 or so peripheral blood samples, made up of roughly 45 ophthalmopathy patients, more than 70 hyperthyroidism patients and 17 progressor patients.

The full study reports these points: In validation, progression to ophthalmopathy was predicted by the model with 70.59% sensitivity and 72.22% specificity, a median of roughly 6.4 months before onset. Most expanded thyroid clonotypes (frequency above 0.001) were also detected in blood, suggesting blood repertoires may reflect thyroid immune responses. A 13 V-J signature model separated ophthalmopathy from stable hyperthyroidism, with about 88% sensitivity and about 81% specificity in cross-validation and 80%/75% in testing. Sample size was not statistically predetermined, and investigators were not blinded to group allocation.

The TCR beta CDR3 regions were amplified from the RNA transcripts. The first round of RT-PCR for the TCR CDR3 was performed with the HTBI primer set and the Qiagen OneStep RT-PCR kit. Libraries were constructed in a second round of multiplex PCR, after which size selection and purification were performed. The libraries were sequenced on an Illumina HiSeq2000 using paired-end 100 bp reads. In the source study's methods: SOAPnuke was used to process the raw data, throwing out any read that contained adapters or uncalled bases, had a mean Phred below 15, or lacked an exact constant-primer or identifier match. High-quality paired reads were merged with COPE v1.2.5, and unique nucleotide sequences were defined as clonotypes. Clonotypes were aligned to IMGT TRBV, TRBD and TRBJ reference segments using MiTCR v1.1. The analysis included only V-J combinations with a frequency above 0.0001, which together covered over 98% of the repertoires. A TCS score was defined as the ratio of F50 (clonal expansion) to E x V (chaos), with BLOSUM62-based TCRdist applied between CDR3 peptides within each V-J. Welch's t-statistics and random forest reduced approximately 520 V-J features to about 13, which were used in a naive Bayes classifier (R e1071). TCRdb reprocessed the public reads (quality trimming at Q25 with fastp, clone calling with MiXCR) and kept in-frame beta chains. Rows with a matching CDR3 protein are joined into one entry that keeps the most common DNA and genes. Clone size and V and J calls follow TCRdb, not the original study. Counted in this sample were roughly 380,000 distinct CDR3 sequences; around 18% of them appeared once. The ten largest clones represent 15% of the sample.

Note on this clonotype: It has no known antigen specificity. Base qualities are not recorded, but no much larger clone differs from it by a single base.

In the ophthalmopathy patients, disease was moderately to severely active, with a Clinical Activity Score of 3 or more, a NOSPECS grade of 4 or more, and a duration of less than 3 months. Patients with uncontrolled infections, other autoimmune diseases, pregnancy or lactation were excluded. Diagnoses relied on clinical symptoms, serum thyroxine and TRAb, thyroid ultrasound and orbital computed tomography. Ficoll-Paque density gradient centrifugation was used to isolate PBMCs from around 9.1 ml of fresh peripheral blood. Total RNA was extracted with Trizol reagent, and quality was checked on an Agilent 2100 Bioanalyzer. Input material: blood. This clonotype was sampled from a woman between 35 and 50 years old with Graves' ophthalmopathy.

Here is the DNA: TGCAGTGCTAGAGCGGATTCTCGTGGGGGTCAGCCCCAGCATTTT. It translates as CSARADSRGGQPQHF. Recombination joined TRBV20-1 with TRBJ1-5; the best D guess is TRBD1, with 5 bases matching. Cut back by 1 base and 6 bases, the V and J ends lie 16 bases apart. The germline V gene encodes CDR1 DFQATT and CDR2 SNEGSKA (reference sequence). The CDR3 holds 15 amino acids from the cysteine to the phenylalanine. Of all the DNA, just the CDR3 is kept, 45 bases in frame from base 1.